This T cell receptor (beta chain) was captured in a study of blood T cell repertoires in COVID-19. Background on the study: PBMCs, B-cell-depleted T cells, or T cells were the source of the cDNA or gDNA that made up the material.

In the authors' workflow: Counts of nucleated cells, estimated from reference gene primer amplification, were obtained. Generated by immunoSEQ multiplex PCR, the TCRdb table keeps only in-frame clones and is missing some. That table gives V, J and clone size, and the DNA gave D and trimming. In the table there are about 160,000 clones, around 89% of which are singletons. Researchers sorted participants into cohorts using their self-reported clinical history. What the recovered Cohort 3 donors had was two negative PCRs, clearance, or symptom resolution. Sequencing was done on a sample of PBMCs or T cells enriched from blood (not recorded which). This clonotype originated in a woman in her forties or fifties who had recovered from COVID-19.

CDR3 DNA sequence: TGTGCCAGCAGCTTATATCAGGGGCTAGGCACTGAAGCTTTCTTT. Its protein is CASSLYQGLGTEAFF. The rearrangement uses TRBV11-2 and TRBJ1-1; tentatively, D is TRBD1 (6 bases). The CDR3 consists of 15 residues. CDR1 SGHAT and CDR2 FQNNGV come from the germline V gene. Trimming removed 2 bases from V and 4 bases from J, with 14 bases in between.